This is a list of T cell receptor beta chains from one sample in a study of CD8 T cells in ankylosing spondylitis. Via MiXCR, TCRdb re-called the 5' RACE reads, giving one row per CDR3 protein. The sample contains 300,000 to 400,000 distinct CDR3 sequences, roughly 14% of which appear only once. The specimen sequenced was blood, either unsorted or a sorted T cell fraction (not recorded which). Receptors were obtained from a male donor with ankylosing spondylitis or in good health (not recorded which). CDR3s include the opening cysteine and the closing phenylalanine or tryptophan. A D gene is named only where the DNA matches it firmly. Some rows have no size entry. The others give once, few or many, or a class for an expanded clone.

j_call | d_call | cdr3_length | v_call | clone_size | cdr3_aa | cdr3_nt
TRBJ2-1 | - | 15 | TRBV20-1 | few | CSASSVTRRNNEQFF | TGCAGTGCTAGTTCGGTAACTCGTAGAAACAATGAGCAGTTCTTC
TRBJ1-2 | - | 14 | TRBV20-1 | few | CSAPQGGQTPSHTF | TGCAGTGCTCCCCAAGGGGGGCAGACCCCCAGCCACACCTTC
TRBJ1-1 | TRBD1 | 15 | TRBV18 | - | CASSPTGLGNTEAFF | TGTGCCAGCTCACCGACAGGGCTGGGGAACACTGAAGCTTTCTTT
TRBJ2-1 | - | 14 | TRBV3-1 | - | CASSQEAPYNEQFF | TGTGCCAGCAGCCAAGAGGCCCCTTACAATGAGCAGTTCTTC
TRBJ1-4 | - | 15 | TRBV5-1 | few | CASSLQSPPNEKLFF | TGCGCCAGCAGCCTGCAGTCTCCACCAAATGAAAAACTGTTTTTT
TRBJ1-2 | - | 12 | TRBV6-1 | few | CASSGGWNGYTF | TGTGCCAGCAGTGGGGGGTGGAACGGCTACACCTTC
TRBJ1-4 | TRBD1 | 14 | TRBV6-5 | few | CASSYEGAHEKLFF | TGTGCCAGCAGTTACGAGGGGGCGCATGAAAAACTGTTTTTT
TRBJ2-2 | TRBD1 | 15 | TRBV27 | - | CASSRGGGNTGELFF | TGTGCCAGCAGTCGAGGGGGCGGGAACACCGGGGAGCTGTTTTTT
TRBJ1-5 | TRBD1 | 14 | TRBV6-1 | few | CASSVGGDRGAQHF | TGTGCCAGCAGTGTAGGAGGGGACAGGGGGGCCCAGCATTTT
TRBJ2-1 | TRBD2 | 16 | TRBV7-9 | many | CASSLDSSGTYNEQFF | TGTGCCAGCAGCTTAGATTCTAGCGGGACCTACAATGAGCAGTTCTTC
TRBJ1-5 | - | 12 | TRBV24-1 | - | CATSDSNQPQHF | TGTGCCACCAGTGATAGCAATCAGCCCCAGCATTTT
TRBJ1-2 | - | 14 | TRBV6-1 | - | CASSERVGIYGYTF | TGTGCCAGCAGTGAACGCGTAGGGATCTATGGCTACACCTTC
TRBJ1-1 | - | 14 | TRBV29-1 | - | CSVEDDSVNTEAFF | TGCAGCGTTGAAGATGACAGTGTGAACACTGAAGCTTTCTTT
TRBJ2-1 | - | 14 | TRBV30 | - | CAWKSGGSYNEQFF | TGTGCCTGGAAATCTGGAGGCTCCTACAATGAGCAGTTCTTC
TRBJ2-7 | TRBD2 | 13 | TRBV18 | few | CASSRDYPYEQYF | TGTGCCAGCTCACGGGACTACCCCTACGAGCAGTACTTC
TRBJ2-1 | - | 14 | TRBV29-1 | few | CSVEVRSSYNEQFF | TGCAGCGTTGAAGTCAGGAGCTCCTACAATGAGCAGTTCTTC
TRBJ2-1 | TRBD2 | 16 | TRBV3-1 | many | CASSPLSGSSYNEQFF | TGTGCCAGCAGCCCACTAAGCGGGAGCTCCTACAATGAGCAGTTCTTC
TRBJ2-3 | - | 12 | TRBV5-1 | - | CASSSGKDTQYF | TGCGCCAGCAGCTCTGGGAAAGATACGCAGTATTTT
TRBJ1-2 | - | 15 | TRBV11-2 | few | CASSRIKTGNYGYTF | TGTGCCAGCAGCCGGATAAAGACAGGCAACTATGGCTACACCTTC
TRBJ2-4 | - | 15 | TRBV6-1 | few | CASSLGVIAKNIQYF | TGTGCCAGCAGCTTGGGAGTTATAGCCAAAAACATTCAGTACTTC
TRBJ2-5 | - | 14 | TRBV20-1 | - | CSAMEANSLETQYF | TGCAGTGCTATGGAGGCCAATTCTCTGGAGACCCAGTACTTC
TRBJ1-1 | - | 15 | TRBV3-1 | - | CASSRQTGLGTEAFF | TGTGCCAGCAGCCGACAAACGGGACTGGGCACTGAAGCTTTCTTT
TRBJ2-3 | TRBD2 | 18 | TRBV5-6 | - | CASSLGFQYGRGPDTQYF | TGTGCCAGCAGCTTGGGATTTCAATACGGGAGGGGCCCAGATACGCAGTATTTT
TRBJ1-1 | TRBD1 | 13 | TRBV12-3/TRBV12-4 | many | CASSPGTGAEAFF | TGTGCCAGCAGTCCCGGGACAGGGGCTGAAGCTTTCTTT
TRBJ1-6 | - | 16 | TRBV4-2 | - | CASSQEASTRNSPLHF | TGTGCCAGCAGCCAAGAAGCATCTACGAGAAATTCACCCCTCCACTTT
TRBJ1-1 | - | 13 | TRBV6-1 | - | CASSPKVNTEAFF | TGTGCCAGCAGCCCCAAGGTGAACACTGAAGCTTTCTTT
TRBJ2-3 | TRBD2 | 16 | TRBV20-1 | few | CSATSGPSTTTDTQYF | TGCAGTGCTACTAGCGGCCCGTCAACCACCACAGATACGCAGTATTTT
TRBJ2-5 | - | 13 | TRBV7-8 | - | CASSFRAPETQYF | TGTGCCAGCAGCTTCAGGGCTCCGGAGACCCAGTACTTC
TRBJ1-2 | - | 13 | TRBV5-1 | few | CASRAESNYGYTF | TGCGCCAGTCGGGCAGAATCTAACTATGGCTACACCTTC
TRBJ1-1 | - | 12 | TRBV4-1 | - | CASSQPLGEAFF | TGCGCCAGCAGCCAACCGCTCGGCGAAGCTTTCTTT
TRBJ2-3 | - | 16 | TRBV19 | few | CASSMGGDPPADTQYF | TGTGCCAGTAGTATGGGAGGAGACCCCCCGGCGGATACGCAGTATTTT
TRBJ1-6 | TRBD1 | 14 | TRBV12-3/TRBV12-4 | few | CASTMGTANSPLHF | TGTGCCAGCACCATGGGGACAGCTAATTCACCCCTCCACTTT
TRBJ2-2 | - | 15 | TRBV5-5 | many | CASSLGRVFTGELFF | TGTGCCAGCAGCTTGGGCAGAGTCTTCACCGGGGAGCTGTTTTTT
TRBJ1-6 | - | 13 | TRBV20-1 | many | CSARRQLGSPLHF | TGCAGTGCAAGGAGACAGTTAGGTTCACCCCTCCACTTT
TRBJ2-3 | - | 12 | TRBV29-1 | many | CSSRLETDTQYF | TGCAGCTCCAGACTAGAAACAGATACGCAGTATTTT
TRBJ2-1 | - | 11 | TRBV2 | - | CASSGQGEQFF | TGTGCCAGCAGTGGACAAGGGGAGCAGTTCTTC
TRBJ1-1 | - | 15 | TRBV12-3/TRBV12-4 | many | CASSSHRAVDTEAFF | TGTGCCAGCAGTTCCCACAGGGCTGTGGACACTGAAGCTTTCTTT
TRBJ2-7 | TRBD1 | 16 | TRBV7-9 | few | CASSLAGTGVVSEQYF | TGTGCCAGCAGCTTGGCCGGGACAGGGGTAGTATCCGAGCAGTACTTC
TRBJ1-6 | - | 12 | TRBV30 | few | CAWNPRDSPLHF | TGTGCCTGGAACCCGCGGGATTCACCCCTCCACTTT
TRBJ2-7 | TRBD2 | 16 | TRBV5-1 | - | CASSLPLAGGTYEQYF | TGCGCCAGCAGCTTACCTCTAGCGGGGGGAACCTACGAGCAGTACTTC
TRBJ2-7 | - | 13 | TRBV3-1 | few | CASSPGIPYEQYF | TGTGCCAGCAGCCCCGGGATCCCATACGAGCAGTACTTC
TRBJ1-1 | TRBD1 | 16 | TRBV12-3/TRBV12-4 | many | CASSIRQGAVNTEAFF | TGTGCCAGCAGTATCAGACAGGGGGCCGTGAACACTGAAGCTTTCTTT
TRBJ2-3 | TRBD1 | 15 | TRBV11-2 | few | CASSSRGLGRDTQYF | TGTGCCAGCAGCTCCAGGGGGCTCGGAAGAGATACGCAGTATTTT
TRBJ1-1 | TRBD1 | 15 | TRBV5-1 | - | CASSPMDRTNTEAFF | TGCGCCAGCAGCCCTATGGACAGGACGAACACTGAAGCTTTCTTT
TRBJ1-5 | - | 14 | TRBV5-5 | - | CASSLAGIGQPQHF | TGTGCCAGCAGCCTGGCAGGGATAGGTCAGCCCCAGCATTTT
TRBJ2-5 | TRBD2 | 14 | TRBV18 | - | CASSLQTSAETQYF | TGTGCCAGCTCACTACAGACTAGCGCAGAGACCCAGTACTTC
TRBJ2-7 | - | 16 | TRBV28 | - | CASPWPAGSLNYEQYF | TGTGCCAGCCCGTGGCCCGCCGGAAGCTTAAACTACGAGCAGTACTTC
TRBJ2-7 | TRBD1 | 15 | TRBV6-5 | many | CASSSWDRGRYEQYF | TGTGCCAGCAGTTCGTGGGACAGGGGGAGATACGAGCAGTACTTC
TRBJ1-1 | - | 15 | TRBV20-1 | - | CSASIPRWDRTEAFF | TGCAGTGCTAGTATCCCCCGCTGGGACCGCACTGAAGCTTTCTTT
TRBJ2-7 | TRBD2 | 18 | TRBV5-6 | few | CASSFGLAGPIHTYEQYF | TGTGCCAGCAGCTTTGGACTAGCGGGACCAATTCACACCTACGAGCAGTACTTC
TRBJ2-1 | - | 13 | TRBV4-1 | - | CASREGLYNEQFF | TGCGCCAGCAGGGAGGGACTCTACAATGAGCAGTTCTTC